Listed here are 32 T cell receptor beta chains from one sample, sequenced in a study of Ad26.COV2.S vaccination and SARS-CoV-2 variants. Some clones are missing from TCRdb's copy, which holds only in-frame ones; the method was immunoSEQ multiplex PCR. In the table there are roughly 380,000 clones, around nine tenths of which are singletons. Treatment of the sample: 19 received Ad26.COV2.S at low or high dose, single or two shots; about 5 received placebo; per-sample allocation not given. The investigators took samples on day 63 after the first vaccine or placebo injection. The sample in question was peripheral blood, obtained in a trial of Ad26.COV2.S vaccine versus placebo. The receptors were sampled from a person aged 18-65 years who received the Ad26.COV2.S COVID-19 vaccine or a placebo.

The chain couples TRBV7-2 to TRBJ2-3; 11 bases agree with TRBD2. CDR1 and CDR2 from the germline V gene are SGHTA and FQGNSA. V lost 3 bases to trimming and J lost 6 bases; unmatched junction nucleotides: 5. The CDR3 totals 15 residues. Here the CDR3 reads CASSFLPSGGDTQYF. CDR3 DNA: TGTGCCAGCAGCTTTCTCCCTAGCGGGGGGGATACGCAGTATTTT.

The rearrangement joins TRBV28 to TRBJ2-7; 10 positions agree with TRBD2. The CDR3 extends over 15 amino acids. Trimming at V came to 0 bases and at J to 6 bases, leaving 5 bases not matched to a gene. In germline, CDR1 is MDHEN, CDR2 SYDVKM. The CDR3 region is CASSLWLAGEGEQYF. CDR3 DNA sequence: TGTGCCAGCAGTTTATGGCTAGCGGGGGAGGGCGAGCAGTACTTC.

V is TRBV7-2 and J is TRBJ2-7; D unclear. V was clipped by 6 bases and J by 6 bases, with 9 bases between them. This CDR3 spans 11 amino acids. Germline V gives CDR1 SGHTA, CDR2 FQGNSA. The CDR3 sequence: CASREVGEQYF. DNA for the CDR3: TGTGCCAGCAGGGAAGTGGGCGAGCAGTACTTC.

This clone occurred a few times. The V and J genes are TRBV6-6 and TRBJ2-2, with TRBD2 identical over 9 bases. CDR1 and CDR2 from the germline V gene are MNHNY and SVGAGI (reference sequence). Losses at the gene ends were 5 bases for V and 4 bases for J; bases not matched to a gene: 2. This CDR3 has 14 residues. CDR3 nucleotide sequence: TGTGCCAGCAGTCTTAGCGGGGGCACCGGGGAGCTGTTTTTT. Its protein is CASSLSGGTGELFF.

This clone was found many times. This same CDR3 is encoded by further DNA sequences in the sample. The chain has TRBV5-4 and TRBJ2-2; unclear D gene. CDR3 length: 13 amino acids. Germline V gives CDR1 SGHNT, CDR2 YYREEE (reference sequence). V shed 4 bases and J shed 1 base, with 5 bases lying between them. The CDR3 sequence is CASSPWNTGELFF. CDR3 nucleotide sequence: TGTGCCAGCAGCCCCTGGAACACCGGGGAGCTGTTTTTT.

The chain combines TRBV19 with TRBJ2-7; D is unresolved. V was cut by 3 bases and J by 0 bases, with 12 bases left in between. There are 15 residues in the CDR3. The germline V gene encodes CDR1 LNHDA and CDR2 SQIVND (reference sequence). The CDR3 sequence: CASSMGGPTSYEQYF. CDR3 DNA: TGTGCCAGTAGTATGGGTGGGCCCACCTCCTACGAGCAGTACTTC.

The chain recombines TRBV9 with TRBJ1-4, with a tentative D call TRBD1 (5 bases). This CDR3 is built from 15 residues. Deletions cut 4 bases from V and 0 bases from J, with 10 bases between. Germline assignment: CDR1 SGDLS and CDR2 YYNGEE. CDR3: CASSPQGSTNEKLFF. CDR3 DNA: TGTGCCAGCAGCCCTCAGGGCTCAACTAATGAAAAACTGTTTTTT.

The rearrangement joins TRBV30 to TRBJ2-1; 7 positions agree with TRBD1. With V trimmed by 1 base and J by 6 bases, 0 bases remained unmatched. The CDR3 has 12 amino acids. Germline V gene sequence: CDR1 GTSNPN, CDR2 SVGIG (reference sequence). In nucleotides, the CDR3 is TGTGCCTGGAGTGGACAGGGCAATGAGCAGTTCTTC. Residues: CAWSGQGNEQFF.

The CDR3 sequence: CASSLVAVGSEQFF. DNA of the CDR3: TGTGCCAGCAGCTTAGTAGCTGTTGGTAGTGAGCAGTTCTTC. The chain carries TRBV7-2 and TRBJ2-1; D call uncertain. The CDR3 totals 14 residues. Trimming removed 1 base at V and 9 bases at J, with 13 bases between. From germline, CDR1 is SGHTA and CDR2 FQGNSA.

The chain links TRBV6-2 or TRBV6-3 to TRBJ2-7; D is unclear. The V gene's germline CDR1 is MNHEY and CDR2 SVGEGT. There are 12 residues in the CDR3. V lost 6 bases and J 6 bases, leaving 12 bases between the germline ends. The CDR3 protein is CASSRALLEQYF. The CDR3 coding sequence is TGTGCCAGCAGCCGGGCCCTCCTCGAGCAGTACTTC.

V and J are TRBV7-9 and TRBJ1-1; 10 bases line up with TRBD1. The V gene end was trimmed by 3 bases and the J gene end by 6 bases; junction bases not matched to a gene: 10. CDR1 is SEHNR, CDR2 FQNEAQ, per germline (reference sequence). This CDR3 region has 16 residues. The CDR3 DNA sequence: TGTGCCAGCAGCTTCGACAGGGGGCGAAGCATCTCTGAAGCTTTCTTT. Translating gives CASSFDRGRSISEAFF.

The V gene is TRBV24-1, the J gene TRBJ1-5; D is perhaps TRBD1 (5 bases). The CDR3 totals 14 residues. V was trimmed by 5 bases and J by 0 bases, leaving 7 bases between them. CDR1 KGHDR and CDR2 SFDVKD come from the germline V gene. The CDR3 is CATSAGYSNQPQHF. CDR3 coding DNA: TGTGCCACCAGTGCAGGGTATAGCAATCAGCCCCAGCATTTT.

The DNA of the CDR3 is TGTGCCAGCAGCGCCGGGACTCCCTGGGAGACCCAGTACTTC. Translation gives CASSAGTPWETQYF. This sequence joins TRBV9 and TRBJ2-5; D perhaps matches TRBD2 (6 bases). V lost 3 bases to trimming and J lost 5 bases, with 14 bases between them. Germline CDR1 and CDR2: SGDLS and YYNGEE. There are 14 residues in the CDR3.

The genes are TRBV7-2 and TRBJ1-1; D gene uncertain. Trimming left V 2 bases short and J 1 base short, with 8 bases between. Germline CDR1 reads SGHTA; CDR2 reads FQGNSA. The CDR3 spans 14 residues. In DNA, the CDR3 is TGTGCCAGCAGCTTATGGGGAGGGAACACTGAAGCTTTCTTT. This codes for CASSLWGGNTEAFF.

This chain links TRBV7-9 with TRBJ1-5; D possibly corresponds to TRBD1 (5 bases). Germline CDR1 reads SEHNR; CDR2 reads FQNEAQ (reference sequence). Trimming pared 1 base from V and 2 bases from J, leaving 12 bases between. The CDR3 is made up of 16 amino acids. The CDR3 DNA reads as TGTGCCAGCAGCTTAGGGGCAGGGAGGCGCAATCAGCCCCAGCATTTT. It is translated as CASSLGAGRRNQPQHF.

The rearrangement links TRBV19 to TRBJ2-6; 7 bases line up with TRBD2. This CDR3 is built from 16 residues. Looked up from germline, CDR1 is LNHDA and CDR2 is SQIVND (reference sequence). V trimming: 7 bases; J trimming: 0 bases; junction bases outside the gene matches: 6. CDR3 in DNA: TGTGCCAGTACCCCGGGGGGTATCTCTGGGGCCAACGTCCTGACTTTC. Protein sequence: CASTPGGISGANVLTF. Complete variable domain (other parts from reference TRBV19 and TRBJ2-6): DGGITQSPKYLFRKEGQNVTLSCEQNLNHDAMYWYRQDPGQGLRLIYYSQIVNDFQKGDIAEGYSVSREKKESFPLTVTSAQKNPTAFYLCASTPGGISGANVLTFGAGSRLTVL.

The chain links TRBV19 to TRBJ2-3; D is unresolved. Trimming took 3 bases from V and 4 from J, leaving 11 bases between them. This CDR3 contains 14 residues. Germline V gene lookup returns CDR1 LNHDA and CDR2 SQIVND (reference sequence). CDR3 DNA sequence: TGTGCCAGTAGTATCTGGACGGCCGCAGATACGCAGTATTTT. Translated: CASSIWTAADTQYF.

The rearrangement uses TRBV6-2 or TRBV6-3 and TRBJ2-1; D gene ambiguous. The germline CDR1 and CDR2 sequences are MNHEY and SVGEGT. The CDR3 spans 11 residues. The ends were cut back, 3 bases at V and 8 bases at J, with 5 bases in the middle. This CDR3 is CASSYFDEQFF. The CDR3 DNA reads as TGTGCCAGCAGTTATTTCGATGAGCAGTTCTTC.

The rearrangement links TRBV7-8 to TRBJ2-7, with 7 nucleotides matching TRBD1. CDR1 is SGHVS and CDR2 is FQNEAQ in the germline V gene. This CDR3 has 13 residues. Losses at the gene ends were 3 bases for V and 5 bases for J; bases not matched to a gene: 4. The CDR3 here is CASSFDRDHEQYF. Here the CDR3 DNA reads TGTGCCAGCAGCTTCGACAGGGACCACGAGCAGTACTTC.

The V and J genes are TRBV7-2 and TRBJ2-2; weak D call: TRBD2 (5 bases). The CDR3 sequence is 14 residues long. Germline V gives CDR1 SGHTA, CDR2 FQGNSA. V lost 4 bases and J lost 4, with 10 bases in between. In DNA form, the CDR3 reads TGTGCCAGCAGCTGGGAGCTGATCACCGGGGAGCTGTTTTTT. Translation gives CASSWELITGELFF.

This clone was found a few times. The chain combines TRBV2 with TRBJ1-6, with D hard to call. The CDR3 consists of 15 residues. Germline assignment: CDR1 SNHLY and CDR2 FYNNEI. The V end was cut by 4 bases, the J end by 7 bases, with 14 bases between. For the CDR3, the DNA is TGTGCCAGCAGTGTTTTTGGGTCGTCGAATTCACCCCTCCACTTT. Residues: CASSVFGSSNSPLHF.

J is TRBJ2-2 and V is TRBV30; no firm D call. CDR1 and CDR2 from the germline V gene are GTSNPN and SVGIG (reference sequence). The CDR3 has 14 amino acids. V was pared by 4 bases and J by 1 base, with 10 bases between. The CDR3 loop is CAWIGRVNTGELFF. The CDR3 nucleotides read TGTGCCTGGATAGGCAGAGTGAACACCGGGGAGCTGTTTTTT.

CDR3 amino acids: CAIRERTSGGFNEQFF. The CDR3 nucleotides read TGTGCCATCAGGGAGAGGACTAGCGGGGGGTTCAATGAGCAGTTCTTC. The V call is TRBV10-3, the J call TRBJ2-1; 14 bases agree with TRBD2. CDR1 and CDR2 from the germline V gene are ENHRY and SYGVKD. This CDR3 has 16 amino acids. V lost 6 bases to trimming and J lost 6 bases; unmatched junction nucleotides: 7.

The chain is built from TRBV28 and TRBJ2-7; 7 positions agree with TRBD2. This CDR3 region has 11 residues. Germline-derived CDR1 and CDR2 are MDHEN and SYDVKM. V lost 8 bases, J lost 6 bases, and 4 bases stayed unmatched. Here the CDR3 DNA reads TGTGCCAGCCGGGAGGCAGGCGAGCAGTACTTC. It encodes CASREAGEQYF.

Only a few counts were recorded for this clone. The CDR3 DNA sequence: TGTGCCAGCATAGACAGGGTGAACACTGAAGCTTTCTTT. Translated: CASIDRVNTEAFF. V is TRBV6-5 and J is TRBJ1-1; 7 bases are shared with TRBD1. Germline loops: CDR1 MNHEY, CDR2 SVGAGI. With V trimmed by 7 bases and J by 0 bases, 2 bases remained unmatched. The CDR3 is made up of 13 amino acids.

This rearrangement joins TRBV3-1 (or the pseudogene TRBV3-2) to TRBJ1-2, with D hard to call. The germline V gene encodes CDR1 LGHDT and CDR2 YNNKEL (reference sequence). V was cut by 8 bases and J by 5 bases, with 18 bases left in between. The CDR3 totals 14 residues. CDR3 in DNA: TGTGCCAGCGCAGCTGGATCGGATCGGTATGGCTACACCTTC. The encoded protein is CASAAGSDRYGYTF.

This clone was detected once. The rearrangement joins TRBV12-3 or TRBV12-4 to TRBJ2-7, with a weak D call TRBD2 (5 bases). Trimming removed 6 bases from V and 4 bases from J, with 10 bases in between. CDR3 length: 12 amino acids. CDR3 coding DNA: TGTGCCAGCAGGGACGGGGTATACGAGCAGTACTTC. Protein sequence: CASRDGVYEQYF.

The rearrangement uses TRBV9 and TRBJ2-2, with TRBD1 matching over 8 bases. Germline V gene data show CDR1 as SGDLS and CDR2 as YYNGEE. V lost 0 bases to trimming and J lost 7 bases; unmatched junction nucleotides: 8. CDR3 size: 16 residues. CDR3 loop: CASSVDGRGQGGELFF. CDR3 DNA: TGTGCCAGCAGCGTAGATGGCAGGGGGCAAGGCGGGGAGCTGTTTTTT. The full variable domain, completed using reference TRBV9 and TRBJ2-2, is DSGVTQTPKHLITATGQRVTLRCSPRSGDLSVYWYQQSLDQGLQFLIQYYNGEERAKGNILERFSAQQFPDLHSELNLSSLELGDSALYFCASSVDGRGQGGELFFGEGSRLTVL.

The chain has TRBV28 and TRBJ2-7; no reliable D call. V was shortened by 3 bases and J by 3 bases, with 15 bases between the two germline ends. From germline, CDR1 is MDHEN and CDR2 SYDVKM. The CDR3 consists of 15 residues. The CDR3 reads CASSFGTAESYEQYF. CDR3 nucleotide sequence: TGTGCCAGCAGTTTCGGTACGGCCGAAAGCTACGAGCAGTACTTC. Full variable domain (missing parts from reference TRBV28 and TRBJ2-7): DVKVTQSSRYLVKRTGEKVFLECVQDMDHENMFWYRQDPGLGLRLIYFSYDVKMKEKGDIPEGYSVSREKKERFSLILESASTNQTSMYLCASSFGTAESYEQYFGPGTRLTVT.

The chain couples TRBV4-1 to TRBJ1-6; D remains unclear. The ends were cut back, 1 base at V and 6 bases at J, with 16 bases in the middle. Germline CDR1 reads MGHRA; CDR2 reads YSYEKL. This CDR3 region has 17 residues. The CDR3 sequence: CASSQVLPGRRNSPLHF. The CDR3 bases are TGCGCCAGCAGCCAAGTCCTCCCCGGGCGTCGTAATTCACCCCTCCACTTT.

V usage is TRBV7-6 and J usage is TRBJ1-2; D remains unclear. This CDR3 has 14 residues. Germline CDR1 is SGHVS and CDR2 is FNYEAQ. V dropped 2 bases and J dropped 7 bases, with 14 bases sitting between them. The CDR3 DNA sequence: TGTGCCAGCAGCTTATTCGGTCTGGACGGTGGCTACACCTTC. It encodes CASSLFGLDGGYTF.

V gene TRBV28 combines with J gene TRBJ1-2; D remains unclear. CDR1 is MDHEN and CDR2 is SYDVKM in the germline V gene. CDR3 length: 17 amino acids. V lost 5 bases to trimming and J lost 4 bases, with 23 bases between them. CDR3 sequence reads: CASSPLPTPSGPYGYTF. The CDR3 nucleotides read TGTGCCAGCAGTCCCCTACCGACTCCGTCGGGCCCCTATGGCTACACCTTC.